The entry below describes one TCR beta chain. This CDR3 has 17 residues. V lost 3 bases to trimming and J lost 3 bases; unmatched junction nucleotides: 10. Germline CDR1 and CDR2: SGDLS and YYNGEE. The data are from a study of blood T cell repertoires in COVID-19. Study-wide context: Samples of COVID-19 (acute and convalescent) were obtained from the United States, Italy and Spain. PBMCs, B-cell-depleted T cells, or T cells provided the cDNA or gDNA that made up the material.

How the authors handled the data: Estimation of nucleated cell counts relied on the amplification of reference gene primers. The method was immunoSEQ multiplex PCR; TCRdb's version includes in-frame clones alone and lacks a portion of them. V and J calls and clone size follow that table, whereas D and trimming were derived from the DNA. The repertoire consists of approximately 200,000 clones, with 87% occurring once and the leading ten covering 1.5% to 2%. What was sequenced was peripheral blood. This TCR was recovered from a man aged 35 to 55 with active or convalescent COVID-19. The chain uses TRBV9 and TRBJ1-2; 11 nucleotides agree with TRBD1. The CDR3 DNA follows: TGTGCCAGCAGCGAATCACGGGACAGGGGGGGACACTATGGCTACACCTTC. This encodes CASSESRDRGGHYGYTF.